The sequence of this T cell receptor (beta chain) was determined in a study of T cell repertoires in cytomegalovirus infection. The wider study: Researchers turned to recently identified HLA-C-restricted CMV epitopes as well as well-studied HLA-B-restricted ones. Based on public TCR beta signatures, there were indications of CMV infection and of a matching HLA type.

Concerning this clonotype itself: Its antigen is currently unknown.

TCRdb re-analysed the reads in MiXCR, keeping a single row per CDR3 protein. Counted here are around 710,000 distinct CDR3 sequences, almost 30% occurring once; the ten biggest clones make up roughly 13%. The length of the CDR3 is 16 residues. V lost 6 bases and J lost 6, with 23 bases in between. Study results and limitations: Dominant in the ex vivo response were TCR beta clonotypes restricted by HLA-C and specific for CMV. Cumulative frequency (of public TCR beta family members) identified carriers of CMV plus the relevant HLA.

The chain is built from TRBV12-3 or TRBV12-4 and TRBJ1-2; D gene unclear. The receptor was derived from a human donor in good health (CMV status not recorded). Some clones in this sample may be carry-over from other donors' samples. Sequencing was performed on cultured CD8+ T cells from PBMCs, taken from culture after CMV antigen stimulation. DNA of the CDR3: TGTGCCAGCAGACCAAGAGGACGGATCCCGTTCGATGGCTACACCTTC. Protein: CASRPRGRIPFDGYTF.